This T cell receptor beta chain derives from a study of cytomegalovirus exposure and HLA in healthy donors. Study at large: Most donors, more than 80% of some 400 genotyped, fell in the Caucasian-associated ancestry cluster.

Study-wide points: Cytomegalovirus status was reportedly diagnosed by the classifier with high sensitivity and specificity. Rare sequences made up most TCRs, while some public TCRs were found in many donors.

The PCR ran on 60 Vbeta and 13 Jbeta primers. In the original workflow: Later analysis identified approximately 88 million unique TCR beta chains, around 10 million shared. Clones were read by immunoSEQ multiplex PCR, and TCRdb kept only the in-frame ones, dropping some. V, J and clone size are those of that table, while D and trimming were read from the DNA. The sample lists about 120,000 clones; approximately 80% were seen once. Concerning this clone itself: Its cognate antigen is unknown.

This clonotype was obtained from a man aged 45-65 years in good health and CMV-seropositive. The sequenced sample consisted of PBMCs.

This CDR3 is CASSFGGGVVSNQPQHF. The CDR3 DNA follows: TGTGCCAGCAGCTTCGGGGGAGGGGTAGTAAGCAATCAGCCCCAGCATTTT. The V gene is TRBV5-8, the J gene TRBJ1-5; a possible D gene is TRBD1 (5 bases). CDR1 is SGHTS, CDR2 YDEGEE, per germline. The CDR3 sequence is 17 residues long. V lost 2 bases to trimming and J lost 1 base, with 16 bases between them.